Following are 23 T cell receptor beta chains from one sample sequenced in a study of early T cells in non-severe SARS-CoV-2 infection. TCRdb reprocessed the 5' RACE reads via MiXCR and lists one record per CDR3 protein. This sample carries some 120,000 distinct CDR3 sequences, just under 15% of them seen once, and the ten largest clones take around a fifth. What was sequenced was whole blood. These receptor sequences come from an adult who was a healthcare worker with PCR-confirmed SARS-CoV-2 infection or an uninfected control (not recorded which).

The chain carries TRBV7-6 and TRBJ2-1; 7 nucleotides line up with TRBD2. The V segment lost 5 bases and the J segment 6 bases; nucleotides outside the gene matches: 10. Germline V CDR1 and CDR2: SGHVS, FNYEAQ. This CDR3 comprises 15 residues. The CDR3 coding sequence is TGTGCCAGCAGCGAGCAAACTTCGGGGGGCAATGAGCAGTTCTTC. Translated: CASSEQTSGGNEQFF.

This clonotype appeared many times. The V call is TRBV5-1, the J call TRBJ2-3; tentatively, D is TRBD1 (5 bases). The CDR3 length is 16 residues. Trimming took 3 bases from V and 4 from J, leaving 18 bases between them. Germline CDR1 reads SGHRS; CDR2 reads YFSETQ. Here the CDR3 reads CASSWGPLESADTQYF. CDR3 nucleotides: TGCGCCAGCAGCTGGGGCCCCCTAGAGTCCGCAGATACGCAGTATTTT.

This clonotype was picked up a small number of times. The chain joins TRBV11-2 to TRBJ2-2; TRBD1 is a possible D gene (5 bases). The CDR3 is 15 residues long. The V end lost 2 bases, the J end lost 5 bases, and 12 bases lay between the germline ends. The germline CDR1 and CDR2 sequences are SGHAT and FQNNGV. The CDR3 coding sequence is TGTGCCAGCAGCTTAAAGATAGGGGTAACCGGGGAGCTGTTTTTT. Protein: CASSLKIGVTGELFF.

This clonotype has only one observation. J is TRBJ2-4 and V is TRBV29-1; no reliable D call. The V end lost 4 bases, the J end lost 7 bases, and 11 bases lay between the germline ends. The germline V gene has CDR1 SQVTM and CDR2 ANQGSEA. The CDR3 runs 12 residues. The CDR3 region is CSVGAGPNIQYF. The CDR3, as DNA: TGCAGCGTTGGGGCTGGACCGAACATTCAGTACTTC.

The chain couples TRBV27 to TRBJ1-1; D not resolved. The CDR3 totals 15 residues. Germline V gene data show CDR1 as MNHEY and CDR2 as SMNVEV (reference sequence). Trimming removed 5 bases at V and 0 bases at J, with 13 bases between. Here the CDR3 reads CASSPRMNMNTEAFF. CDR3 bases: TGTGCCAGCAGTCCACGCATGAACATGAACACTGAAGCTTTCTTT.

This clonotype appeared many times. For the CDR3, the DNA is TGTGCCAGCAGCCAAGGCGCAGGGAACACTGAAGCTTTCTTT. As protein: CASSQGAGNTEAFF. This chain uses TRBV3-1 with TRBJ1-1; unclear D gene. From germline, CDR1 is LGHDT and CDR2 YNNKEL (reference sequence). The CDR3 runs 14 residues. With 1 base removed from V and 1 base from J, the gap between germline ends came to 7 bases.

This clonotype was detected a few times. The chain has TRBV5-5 and TRBJ2-7, with D tentatively TRBD2 (7 bases). V dropped 4 bases and J dropped 0 bases, with 23 bases sitting between them. Germline loops: CDR1 SGHKS, CDR2 YYEKEE (reference sequence). This CDR3 is built from 18 residues. The chain's CDR3 is CASSPYPRRGQGSYEQYF. DNA of the CDR3: TGTGCCAGCAGCCCGTACCCCAGGCGGGGGCAAGGCTCCTACGAGCAGTACTTC. Complete variable domain (other parts from reference TRBV5-5 and TRBJ2-7): DAGVTQSPTHLIKTRGQQVTLRCSPISGHKSVSWYQQVLGQGPQFIFQYYEKEERGRGNFPDRFSARQFPNYSSELNVNALLLGDSALYLCASSPYPRRGQGSYEQYFGPGTRLTVT.

In its sample, this clonotype was seen a few times. CDR3 in amino acids: CASLVGGVADTQYF. As DNA, the CDR3 is TGTGCCAGCCTTGTGGGAGGGGTGGCAGATACGCAGTATTTT. J is TRBJ2-3 and V is TRBV12-3 or TRBV12-4, with TRBD2 matching 7 bases. The CDR3 sequence is 14 residues long. V lost 8 bases and J lost 4; bases outside the gene matches: 9.

This clonotype turned up a few times. The chain combines TRBV30 with TRBJ1-5; D is uncertain. From germline, CDR1 is GTSNPN and CDR2 SVGIG (reference sequence). With 0 bases removed from V and 7 bases from J, the gap between germline ends came to 10 bases. CDR3 length: 13 amino acids. The CDR3 loop is CAWSVVGNQPQHF. The CDR3, as DNA: TGTGCCTGGAGTGTAGTGGGGAACCAGCCCCAGCATTTT.

This clonotype was counted a few times. The V and J genes are TRBV29-1 and TRBJ1-1; D perhaps matches TRBD1 (5 bases). The CDR3 consists of 13 residues. Germline assignment: CDR1 SQVTM and CDR2 ANQGSEA. Trimming took 3 bases from V and 5 from J, leaving 13 bases between them. CDR3 region: CSVEEGSRTEAFF. As DNA, the CDR3 is TGCAGCGTTGAGGAGGGGTCTAGAACTGAAGCTTTCTTT.

This clonotype was counted between two and nine times. The V call is TRBV29-1, the J call TRBJ2-3; weak D call: TRBD2 (6 bases). V was cut by 1 base and J by 2 bases, with 10 bases left in between. The CDR3 spans 14 residues. CDR1 and CDR2 from the germline V gene are SQVTM and ANQGSEA. This CDR3 is CSVEVGGPTDTQYF. CDR3 nucleotides: TGCAGCGTTGAAGTGGGGGGTCCCACAGATACGCAGTATTTT.

The rearrangement uses TRBV30 and TRBJ2-2, with TRBD2 matching over 14 bases. Germline CDR1 and CDR2: GTSNPN and SVGIG (reference sequence). The CDR3 is 16 amino acids. Losses at the gene ends were 0 bases for V and 4 bases for J; bases not matched to a gene: 1. CDR3 nucleotide sequence: TGTGCCTGGAGTGTAGGGACTAGCGGGAGCACCGGGGAGCTGTTTTTT. It is translated as CAWSVGTSGSTGELFF.

This clonotype was picked up a small number of times. The chain links TRBV13 to TRBJ2-1; no firm D call. Trimming took 1 base from V and 4 from J, leaving 11 bases between them. CDR1 is PRHDT, CDR2 FYEKMQ, per germline (reference sequence). This CDR3 is built from 15 residues. The CDR3 region is CASSLASGGYNEQFF. CDR3 in DNA: TGTGCCAGCAGCTTAGCGTCCGGCGGATACAATGAGCAGTTCTTC.

The rearrangement uses TRBV7-9 and TRBJ1-1, with D uncertain. Germline-derived CDR1 and CDR2 are SEHNR and FQNEAQ (reference sequence). The CDR3 contains 14 residues. The ends were cut back, 2 bases at V and 1 base at J, with 8 bases in the middle. Here the CDR3 reads CASSLQASNTEAFF. The CDR3 nucleotides are TGTGCCAGCAGCTTACAGGCCTCGAACACTGAAGCTTTCTTT. Full variable domain (remainder filled in from reference TRBV7-9 and TRBJ1-1): DTGVSQNPRHKITKRGQNVTFRCDPISEHNRLYWYRQTLGQGPEFLTYFQNEAQLEKSRLLSDRFSAERPKGSFSTLEIQRTEQGDSAMYLCASSLQASNTEAFFGQGTRLTVV.

This clonotype was counted between two and nine times. The chain is built from TRBV6-2 or TRBV6-3 and TRBJ2-4; 7 nucleotides line up with TRBD2. The CDR3 is made up of 18 amino acids. Germline assignment: CDR1 MNHEY and CDR2 SVGEGT. J lost 2 bases, V lost 0 bases, and 10 bases had no gene match. CDR3 sequence (DNA): TGTGCCAGCAGTTACTCGATGTCAGTCGGGAGGCCCAAAAACATTCAGTACTTC. This translates into CASSYSMSVGRPKNIQYF.

This chain connects TRBV18 to TRBJ2-1; D unclear. This CDR3 region has 13 residues. The V gene lost 3 bases and the J gene lost 5 bases, with 8 bases spanning the gap. Germline V gene sequence: CDR1 KGHSH, CDR2 LQKENI. The CDR3 DNA reads TGTGCCAGCTCACCGGGGAAGAACAATGAGCAGTTCTTC. Its protein is CASSPGKNNEQFF.

This clonotype was counted a few times. V usage is TRBV5-4 and J usage is TRBJ2-5; TRBD2 aligns across 8 bases. The J segment lost 1 base and the V segment lost 3 bases, leaving 5 bases of the junction unmatched. Germline CDR1 and CDR2: SGHNT and YYREEE (reference sequence). The length of the CDR3 is 15 residues. In DNA, the CDR3 is TGTGCCAGCAGCTACGACGGGGGGGCCCAAGAGACCCAGTACTTC. Encoded protein: CASSYDGGAQETQYF.

The chain combines TRBV7-6 with TRBJ1-5, with a weak D call TRBD1 (6 bases). Deletions cut 1 base from V and 4 bases from J, with 11 bases between. The CDR3 is 15 residues long. Germline V gene data show CDR1 as SGHVS and CDR2 as FNYEAQ. CDR3 nucleotides: TGTGCCAGCAGCTTAGGGACAGAGATTAATCAGCCCCAGCATTTT. This sequence encodes CASSLGTEINQPQHF.

This clonotype turned up a few times. The chain has TRBV12-3 or TRBV12-4 and TRBJ2-2, with 7 bases lining up with TRBD2. Trimming removed 3 bases from V and 5 bases from J; junction bases left unmatched: 12. The CDR3 sequence is 17 residues long. The CDR3 bases are TGTGCCAGCAGTTTGTCGGGGGGATATCTAAGAACCGGGGAGCTGTTTTTT. Amino acid sequence: CASSLSGGYLRTGELFF.

This clonotype was counted ten times or more. The chain employs TRBV12-3 or TRBV12-4 and TRBJ2-7; maybe TRBD1 (6 bases). The CDR3 runs to 13 residues. V dropped 2 bases and J dropped 4 bases, with 9 bases sitting between them. DNA of the CDR3: TGTGCCAGCAGTTTAACCAGGGGATACGAGCAGTACTTC. Its protein is CASSLTRGYEQYF.

The chain is built from TRBV7-6 and TRBJ1-1; D is uncertain. The CDR3 has 15 amino acids. The ends were cut back, 0 bases at V and 0 bases at J, with 8 bases in the middle. CDR1 and CDR2 from the germline V gene are SGHVS and FNYEAQ. CDR3 sequence (DNA): TGTGCCAGCAGCTTAGCAGCGGATTTGAACACTGAAGCTTTCTTT. It is translated as CASSLAADLNTEAFF.

This clonotype was seen a handful of times. This chain joins TRBV7-6 and TRBJ2-7; no reliable D call. The CDR3 is 13 amino acids. V lost 7 bases, J lost 1 base, and 11 bases lay in between. Germline CDR1 reads SGHVS; CDR2 reads FNYEAQ. This CDR3 is CASTPVQSYEQYF. CDR3 nucleotides: TGTGCCAGCACCCCGGTACAGTCCTACGAGCAGTACTTC.

The sample holds a few counts of this clonotype. V and J are TRBV4-1 and TRBJ2-1; 10 bases map to TRBD1. J was trimmed by 3 bases and V by 4 bases; bases with no gene match: 3. CDR3 length equals 15 residues. Germline V gives CDR1 MGHRA, CDR2 YSYEKL. The CDR3 is CASSRGTGVYNEQFF. In DNA form, the CDR3 reads TGCGCCAGCAGCCGAGGGACAGGGGTCTACAATGAGCAGTTCTTC.